One TCR beta chain is described in this entry. The sample comes from a study of technical replicates of blood from several donors. Profiling relied on immunoSEQ multiplex PCR, and the TCRdb table lists in-frame clones only, not all of them. The sample yields about 82,000 clones, around 92% seen once. Sequenced material: T cells isolated from PBMCs. This receptor was obtained from a human donor in good health.

In DNA form, the CDR3 reads TGTGCCAGCAGCAAAGTGTGGTCAGGGGCCTTCTCCTACGAGCAGTACTTC. Translating gives CASSKVWSGAFSYEQYF. The chain couples TRBV21-1 to TRBJ2-7; the DNA was not used to check the table's D call, TRBD1. TRBV21-1 is flagged as a pseudogene. The CDR3 loop spans 17 amino acids.